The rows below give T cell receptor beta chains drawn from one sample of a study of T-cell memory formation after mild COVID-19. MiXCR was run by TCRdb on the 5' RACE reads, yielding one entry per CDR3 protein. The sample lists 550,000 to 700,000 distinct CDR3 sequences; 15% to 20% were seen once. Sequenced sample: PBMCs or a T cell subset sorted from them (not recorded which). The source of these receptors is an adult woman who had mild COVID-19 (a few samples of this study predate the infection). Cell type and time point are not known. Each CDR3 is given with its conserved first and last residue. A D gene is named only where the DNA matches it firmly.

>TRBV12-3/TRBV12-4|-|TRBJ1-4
CASSLGLFNEKLFF
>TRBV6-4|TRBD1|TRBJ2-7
CASSLNRGSSYEQYF
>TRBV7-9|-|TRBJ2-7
CASSLPPYEQYF
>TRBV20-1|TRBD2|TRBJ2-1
CSARGLAGGRTYNEQFF
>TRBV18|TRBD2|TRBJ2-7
CASSKGSGSGYEQYF
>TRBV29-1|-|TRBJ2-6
CSVLQGSSGANVLTF
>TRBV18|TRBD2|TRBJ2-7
CASSPATSGSSYEQYF
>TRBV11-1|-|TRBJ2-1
CASSLASGVLYNEQFF
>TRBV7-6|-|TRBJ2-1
CASSSRPRIAAYNEQFF
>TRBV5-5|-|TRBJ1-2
CASSLAVGKANYGYTF
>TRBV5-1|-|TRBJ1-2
CASSFATAYGYTF
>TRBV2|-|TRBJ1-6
CASRETGSYNSPLHF
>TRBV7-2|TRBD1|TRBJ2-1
CASSPRQGAHSLF
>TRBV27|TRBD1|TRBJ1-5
CASSLSNRGPDQPQHF
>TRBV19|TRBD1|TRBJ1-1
CAITRTGTGNTEAFF
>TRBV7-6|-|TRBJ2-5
CASSLGWETQYF
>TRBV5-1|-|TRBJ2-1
CASSLVRGDYNEQFF
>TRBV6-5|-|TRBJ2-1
CASSYMGEQFF
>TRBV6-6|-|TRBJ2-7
CASSYSSPLLSYEQYF
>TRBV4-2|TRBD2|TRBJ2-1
CASSQGGGGPDNEQFF
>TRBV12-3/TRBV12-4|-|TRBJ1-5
CASGVWGSGNQPQHF